The clone carrying this T cell receptor beta chain has just a few counts. The sample is drawn from a study of T cells in Graves' hyperthyroidism and ophthalmopathy. Germline CDR1 is MNHEY and CDR2 is SVGAGI. V dropped 0 bases and J dropped 7; count of bases not matched to a gene: 6. The CDR3 consists of 15 residues. There were TCR beta CDR3 regions amplified from RNA transcripts. During a first-round RT-PCR of the TCR CDR3, the HTBI primer set was used. TCRdb recomputed calls from the multiplex PCR reads with MiXCR, one row per CDR3 protein. This table holds a few hundred thousand distinct CDR3 sequences, about 16% found once.

The rearrangement joins TRBV6-5 to TRBJ2-1; TRBD1 aligns across 7 bases. The source of this sequence is a woman aged 25-40 years with Graves' ophthalmopathy. Sequenced sample: blood. CDR3: CASSYSVTGENEQFF. The CDR3 DNA follows: TGTGCCAGCAGTTACTCGGTTACAGGGGAGAATGAGCAGTTCTTC.